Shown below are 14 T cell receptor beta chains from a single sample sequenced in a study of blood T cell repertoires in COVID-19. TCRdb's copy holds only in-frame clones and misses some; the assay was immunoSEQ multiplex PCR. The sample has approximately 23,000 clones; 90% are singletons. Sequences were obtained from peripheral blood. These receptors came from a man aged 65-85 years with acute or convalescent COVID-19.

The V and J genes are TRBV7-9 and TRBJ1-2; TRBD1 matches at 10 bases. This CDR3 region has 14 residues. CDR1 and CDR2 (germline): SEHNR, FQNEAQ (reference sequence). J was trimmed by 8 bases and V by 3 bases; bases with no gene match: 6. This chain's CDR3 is CASSFPGQGIGYTF. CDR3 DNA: TGTGCCAGCAGCTTCCCGGGACAGGGGATAGGCTACACCTTC. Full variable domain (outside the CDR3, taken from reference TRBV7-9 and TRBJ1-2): DTGVSQNPRHKITKRGQNVTFRCDPISEHNRLYWYRQTLGQGPEFLTYFQNEAQLEKSRLLSDRFSAERPKGSFSTLEIQRTEQGDSAMYLCASSFPGQGIGYTFGSGTRLTVV.

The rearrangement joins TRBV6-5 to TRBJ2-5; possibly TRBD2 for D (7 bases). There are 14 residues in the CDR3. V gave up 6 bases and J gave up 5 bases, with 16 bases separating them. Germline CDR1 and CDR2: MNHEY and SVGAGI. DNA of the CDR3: TGTGCCAGCAGCCCCGTTTGGGGGGGCGAGACCCAGTACTTC. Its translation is CASSPVWGGETQYF.

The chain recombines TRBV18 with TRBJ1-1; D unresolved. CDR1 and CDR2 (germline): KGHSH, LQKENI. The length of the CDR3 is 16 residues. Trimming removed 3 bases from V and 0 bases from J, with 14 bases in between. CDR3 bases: TGTGCCAGCTCACCGCCATCGCGTCGATTGAACACTGAAGCTTTCTTT. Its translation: CASSPPSRRLNTEAFF.

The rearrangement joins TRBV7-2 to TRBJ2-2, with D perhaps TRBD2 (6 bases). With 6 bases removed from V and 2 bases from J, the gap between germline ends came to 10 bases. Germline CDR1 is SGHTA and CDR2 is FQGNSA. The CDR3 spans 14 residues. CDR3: CASRTGLNTGELFF. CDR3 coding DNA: TGTGCCAGCAGAACGGGACTTAACACCGGGGAGCTGTTTTTT.

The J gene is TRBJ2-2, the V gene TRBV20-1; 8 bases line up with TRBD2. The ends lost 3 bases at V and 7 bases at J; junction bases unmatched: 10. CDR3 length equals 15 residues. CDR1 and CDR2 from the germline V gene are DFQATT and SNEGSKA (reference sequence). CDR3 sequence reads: CSASVREGIGGELFF. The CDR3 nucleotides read TGCAGTGCTAGTGTCCGGGAGGGGATCGGCGGGGAGCTGTTTTTT.

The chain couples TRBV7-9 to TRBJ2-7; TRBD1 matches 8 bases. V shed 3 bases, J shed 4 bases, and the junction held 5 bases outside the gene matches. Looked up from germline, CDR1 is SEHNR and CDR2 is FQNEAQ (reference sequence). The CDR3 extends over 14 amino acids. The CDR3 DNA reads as TGTGCCAGCAGCTTTTCAGGGGGCAGGTACGAGCAGTACTTC. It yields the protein CASSFSGGRYEQYF.

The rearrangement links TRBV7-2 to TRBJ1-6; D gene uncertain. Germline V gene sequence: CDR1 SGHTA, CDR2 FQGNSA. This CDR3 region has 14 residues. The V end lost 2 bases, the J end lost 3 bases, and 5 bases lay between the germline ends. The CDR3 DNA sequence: TGTGCCAGCAGCTTATACAGCTATAATTCACCCCTCCACTTT. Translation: CASSLYSYNSPLHF.

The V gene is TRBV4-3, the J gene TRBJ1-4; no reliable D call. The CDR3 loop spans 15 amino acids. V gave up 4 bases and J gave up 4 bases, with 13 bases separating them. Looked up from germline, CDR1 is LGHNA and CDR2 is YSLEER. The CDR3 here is CASSRNMAGNEKLFF. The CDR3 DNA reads TGCGCCAGCAGCCGGAACATGGCGGGTAATGAAAAACTGTTTTTT.

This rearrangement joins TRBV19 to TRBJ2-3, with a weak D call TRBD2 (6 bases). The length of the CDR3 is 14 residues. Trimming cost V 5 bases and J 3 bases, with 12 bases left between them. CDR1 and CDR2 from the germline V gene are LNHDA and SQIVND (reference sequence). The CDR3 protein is CASSDGGNTDTQYF. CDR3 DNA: TGTGCCAGTAGTGACGGCGGGAATACAGATACGCAGTATTTT.

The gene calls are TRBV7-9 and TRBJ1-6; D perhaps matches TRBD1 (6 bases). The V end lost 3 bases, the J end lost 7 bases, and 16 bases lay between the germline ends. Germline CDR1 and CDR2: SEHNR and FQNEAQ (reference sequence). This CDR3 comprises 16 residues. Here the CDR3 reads CASSLGVGQGNSPLHF. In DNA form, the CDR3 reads TGTGCCAGCAGCTTGGGGGTTGGGCAGGGGAATTCACCCCTCCACTTT.

The CDR3 DNA reads TGTGCCAGCAGTTTCACAGGATCGGATCAGCCCCAGCATTTT. It yields the protein CASSFTGSDQPQHF. This chain connects TRBV9 to TRBJ1-5; possibly TRBD1 for D (5 bases). The V end was cut by 5 bases, the J end by 5 bases, with 14 bases between. Germline V gives CDR1 SGDLS, CDR2 YYNGEE. The CDR3 runs to 14 residues. Supplemented by reference TRBV9 and TRBJ1-5, the full variable domain reads DSGVTQTPKHLITATGQRVTLRCSPRSGDLSVYWYQQSLDQGLQFLIQYYNGEERAKGNILERFSAQQFPDLHSELNLSSLELGDSALYFCASSFTGSDQPQHFGDGTRLSIL.

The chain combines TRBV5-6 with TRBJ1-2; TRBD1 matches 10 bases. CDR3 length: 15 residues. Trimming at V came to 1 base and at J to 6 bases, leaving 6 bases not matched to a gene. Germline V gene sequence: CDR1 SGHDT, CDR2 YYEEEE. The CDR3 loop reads CASSLYSGQGNGYTF. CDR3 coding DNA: TGTGCCAGCAGCTTGTACTCGGGACAGGGGAATGGCTACACCTTC.

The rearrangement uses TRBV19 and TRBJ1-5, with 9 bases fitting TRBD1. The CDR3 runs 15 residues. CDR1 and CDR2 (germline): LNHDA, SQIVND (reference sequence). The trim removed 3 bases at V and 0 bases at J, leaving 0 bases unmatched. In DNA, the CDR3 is TGTGCCAGTAGTATGACAGGGGGTAGCAATCAGCCCCAGCATTTT. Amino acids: CASSMTGGSNQPQHF. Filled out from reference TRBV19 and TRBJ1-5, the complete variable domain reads DGGITQSPKYLFRKEGQNVTLSCEQNLNHDAMYWYRQDPGQGLRLIYYSQIVNDFQKGDIAEGYSVSREKKESFPLTVTSAQKNPTAFYLCASSMTGGSNQPQHFGDGTRLSIL.

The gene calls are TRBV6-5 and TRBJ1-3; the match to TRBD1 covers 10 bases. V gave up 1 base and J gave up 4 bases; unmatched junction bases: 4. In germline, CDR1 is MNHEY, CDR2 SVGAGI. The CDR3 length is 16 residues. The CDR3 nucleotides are TGTGCCAGCAGTTACTTCTCGACAGGGGGCGGAAACACCATATATTTT. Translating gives CASSYFSTGGGNTIYF.